The rows below give T cell receptor beta chains drawn from one sample of a study of early T cells in non-severe SARS-CoV-2 infection. Each CDR3 protein is one row after TCRdb ran MiXCR on the 5' RACE reads. The table shows about 50,000 distinct CDR3 sequences, with approximately 11% occurring only once. Sequences were obtained from whole blood. These receptors all come from an adult who was a healthcare worker with PCR-confirmed SARS-CoV-2 infection or an uninfected control (not recorded which). Both conserved end residues are trimmed from each CDR3. Each record gives: J gene, D gene, V gene, clone size, CDR3 protein. D genes are given only for firm matches. Size values are once, few and many counts, or a class for expanded clones, and some rows have none.

>TRBJ2-3|-|TRBV4-3|-
ASKKVLDTDTQY
>TRBJ2-2|-|TRBV18|-
ASSLEFTGELF
>TRBJ2-7|TRBD2|TRBV7-9|many
ASSSSGGYEQY
>TRBJ2-7|TRBD2|TRBV20-1|-
SATMRLADYEQY
>TRBJ2-2|-|TRBV7-2|many
ASTPLADNTGELF
>TRBJ2-7|TRBD1|TRBV12-3/TRBV12-4|many
ASSPTGGPYEQY
>TRBJ2-3|TRBD2|TRBV6-1|many
ASSEKRGSTDTQY
>TRBJ2-7|TRBD1|TRBV7-2|-
ASSLGTGYEQY
>TRBJ2-5|-|TRBV7-9|few
ASSPRHPQGHHQETQY
>TRBJ1-2|-|TRBV19|-
ASNDGGSYGYT
>TRBJ1-1|-|TRBV6-5|many
ASSMPPGRKNTEAF
>TRBJ1-2|-|TRBV20-1|few
SASDRSHYGYT
>TRBJ2-1|TRBD2|TRBV11-2|-
ASASGAHNEQF
>TRBJ1-2|-|TRBV6-2/TRBV6-3|many
ASGTGASGYT
>TRBJ2-7|-|TRBV5-1|-
ASSSADWNYEQY
>TRBJ2-3|-|TRBV6-5|-
ASSYKRGSTDTQY
>TRBJ2-7|TRBD2|TRBV20-1|-
SANSGSTHEQY
>TRBJ1-2|-|TRBV7-2|many
ASSPSQVVVSTGYT
>TRBJ2-3|-|TRBV11-3|-
ASSFNMDDTQY